The next 17 T cell receptor beta chains were all read from a single sample in a study of cytomegalovirus exposure and HLA in healthy donors. It was with 60 Vbeta and 13 Jbeta primers that the PCR ran. Method: immunoSEQ multiplex PCR; TCRdb's copy keeps in-frame clones and lacks some. The repertoire includes 200,000 to 250,000 clones, around 86% of them detected once, and roughly a tenth sits in the top ten. The sample comprised PBMCs. The receptors shown here come from a woman between 50 and 59 years old in good health and CMV-seropositive.

The J gene is TRBJ2-2, the V gene TRBV27; D not certain. The CDR3 runs to 16 residues. The ends were cut back, 4 bases at V and 1 base at J, with 13 bases in the middle. The germline V gene encodes CDR1 MNHEY and CDR2 SMNVEV (reference sequence). CDR3 residues: CASSSWAIRNTGELFF. The CDR3 DNA follows: TGTGCCAGCAGTTCTTGGGCTATCCGGAACACCGGGGAGCTGTTTTTT.

This clone has just a few counts. The V call is TRBV19, the J call TRBJ1-2; 7 nucleotides align to TRBD1. Trimming removed 9 bases from V and 7 bases from J; junction bases left unmatched: 14. Germline assignment: CDR1 LNHDA and CDR2 SQIVND (reference sequence). CDR3 size: 14 residues. CDR3 loop: CARLKRQGTCGYTF. The CDR3 nucleotides are TGTGCCAGGTTGAAAAGACAGGGAACCTGTGGCTACACCTTC. Together with reference TRBV19 and TRBJ1-2, the CDR3 gives the full variable domain: DGGITQSPKYLFRKEGQNVTLSCEQNLNHDAMYWYRQDPGQGLRLIYYSQIVNDFQKGDIAEGYSVSREKKESFPLTVTSAQKNPTAFYLCARLKRQGTCGYTFGSGTRLTVV.

V usage is TRBV18 and J usage is TRBJ1-2; D perhaps matches TRBD1 (6 bases). Trimming stripped 5 bases from V and 2 bases from J, with 12 bases between. There are 14 residues in the CDR3. Germline V gene data show CDR1 as KGHSH and CDR2 as LQKENI. The CDR3 region has the DNA TGTGCCAGCTCAGAACAGGGTACAAACTATGGCTACACCTTC. It yields the protein CASSEQGTNYGYTF.

This clone has just one count. The V and J genes are TRBV6-5 and TRBJ1-1; no clear D gene. Trimming shortened V by 6 bases and J by 4 bases, and 9 bases separated the two germline ends. The CDR3 consists of 12 residues. From germline, CDR1 is MNHEY and CDR2 SVGAGI. CDR3 protein: CASSPTGTEAFF. The CDR3 coding sequence is TGTGCCAGCAGCCCCACCGGCACTGAAGCTTTCTTT.

On this clone itself: One junction end disagrees with the germline gene, perhaps due to a read error. In DNA form, the CDR3 reads TGTTCCAGCAGCCCTTCCCGGACACTCGTCTCTGGAAACACCATATATTTT. Its translation is CSSSPSRTLVSGNTIYF. The chain joins TRBV7-9 to TRBJ1-3, with D maybe TRBD1 (5 bases). The CDR3 runs 17 residues. The V gene's germline CDR1 is SEHNR and CDR2 FQNEAQ (reference sequence).

The chain links TRBV9 to TRBJ1-3; 9 bases fit TRBD1. Germline V CDR1 and CDR2: SGDLS, YYNGEE. J lost 1 base, V lost 4 bases, and 3 bases had no gene match. The CDR3 spans 15 residues. CDR3 region: CASSPGQGSGNTIYF. The CDR3 bases are TGTGCCAGCAGCCCGGGACAGGGATCTGGAAACACCATATATTTT.

The chain employs TRBV7-8 and TRBJ2-7; D call uncertain. Germline V lookup: CDR1 SGHVS, CDR2 FQNEAQ. The CDR3 totals 15 residues. V lost 6 bases and J lost 3, with 18 bases in between. CDR3: CASSKVVALFYEQYF. The DNA of the CDR3 is TGTGCCAGCAGTAAGGTTGTAGCACTCTTCTACGAGCAGTACTTC.

The genes are TRBV6-5 and TRBJ1-6, with TRBD1 identical over 8 bases. Trimming cost V 5 bases and J 4 bases; bases outside gene matches: 1. CDR1 MNHEY and CDR2 SVGAGI come from the germline V gene. The CDR3 is 14 amino acids. The CDR3 coding sequence is TGTGCCAGCAGTGACAGGGGATATAATTCACCCCTCCACTTT. Encoded protein: CASSDRGYNSPLHF.

V usage is TRBV5-1 and J usage is TRBJ2-7; TRBD1 aligns across 9 bases. Germline trimming cut 1 base from V and 4 bases from J; bases unmatched to any gene: 3. Germline-derived CDR1 and CDR2 are SGHRS and YFSETQ. The CDR3 contains 14 residues. This CDR3 reads CASSLWTGEYEQYF. The CDR3 DNA reads as TGCGCCAGCAGCTTGTGGACAGGGGAATACGAGCAGTACTTC. The full variable domain, its missing parts supplied by reference TRBV5-1 and TRBJ2-7, is KAGVTQTPRYLIKTRGQQVTLSCSPISGHRSVSWYQQTPGQGLQFLFEYFSETQRNKGNFPGRFSGRQFSNSRSEMNVSTLELGDSALYLCASSLWTGEYEQYFGPGTRLTVT.

V gene TRBV6-5 combines with J gene TRBJ2-7, with 7 bases lining up with TRBD1. The germline V gene encodes CDR1 MNHEY and CDR2 SVGAGI. The length of the CDR3 is 12 residues. Losses at the gene ends were 5 bases for V and 4 bases for J; bases not matched to a gene: 2. As DNA, the CDR3 is TGTGCCAGCAGTCGACAGGGATACGAGCAGTACTTC. This gives the protein CASSRQGYEQYF.

V gene TRBV5-1 combines with J gene TRBJ2-5; 13 nucleotides match TRBD2. The CDR3 is made up of 16 amino acids. The germline CDR1 and CDR2 sequences are SGHRS and YFSETQ. V shed 2 bases, J shed 5 bases, and the junction held 6 bases outside the gene matches. CDR3 sequence reads: CASSFPGLAGSETQYF. The CDR3 DNA reads TGCGCCAGCAGCTTTCCGGGACTAGCGGGGTCGGAGACCCAGTACTTC.

The chain carries TRBV19 and TRBJ1-2; 8 nucleotides align to TRBD1. The CDR3 is made up of 15 amino acids. CDR1 and CDR2 (germline): LNHDA, SQIVND (reference sequence). With V trimmed by 11 bases and J by 4 bases, 15 bases remained unmatched. CDR3 loop: CASREMAGGFYGYTF. As DNA, the CDR3 is TGTGCCTCTAGGGAGATGGCAGGGGGCTTCTATGGCTACACCTTC.

This sequence joins TRBV30 and TRBJ1-2; TRBD1 agrees at 10 bases. CDR1 GTSNPN and CDR2 SVGIG come from the germline V gene (reference sequence). CDR3 length: 16 residues. V dropped 3 bases and J dropped 3; count of bases not matched to a gene: 10. CDR3 region: CAWRGTGTGVYYGYTF. The CDR3 DNA reads as TGTGCCTGGAGGGGAACCGGGACAGGGGTTTACTATGGCTACACCTTC.

This clone was counted only a few times. Other DNA sequences within the sample encode an identical CDR3. The chain uses TRBV28 and TRBJ2-3; D gene unclear. Germline CDR1 reads MDHEN; CDR2 reads SYDVKM. V was trimmed by 3 bases and J by 1 base, leaving 8 bases between them. The CDR3 sequence is 14 residues long. The CDR3 nucleotides read TGTGCCAGCAGTTTCGTTCTCGGCACAGATACGCAGTATTTT. This sequence encodes CASSFVLGTDTQYF.

The V and J genes are TRBV6-5 and TRBJ2-4; D is ambiguous. V lost 6 bases and J lost 4, with 13 bases in between. Germline CDR1 and CDR2: MNHEY and SVGAGI. The CDR3 is made up of 14 amino acids. CDR3 sequence reads: CASSKGLGKNIQYF. The CDR3 DNA reads TGTGCCAGCAGCAAAGGCCTCGGGAAAAACATTCAGTACTTC.

This chain connects TRBV29-1 to TRBJ2-3; 7 nucleotides line up with TRBD2. The CDR3 consists of 14 residues. The J segment lost 6 bases and the V segment lost 4 bases, leaving 10 bases of the junction unmatched. Germline V gene data show CDR1 as SQVTM and CDR2 as ANQGSEA. This CDR3 reads CSVGRREGSDTQYF. The CDR3, as DNA: TGCAGCGTTGGTAGGAGGGAGGGAAGCGATACGCAGTATTTT.

The V call is TRBV10-3, the J call TRBJ1-2; the D is unclear. This CDR3 is built from 16 residues. V gave up 2 bases and J gave up 7 bases, with 20 bases separating them. The V gene's germline CDR1 is ENHRY and CDR2 SYGVKD. The CDR3 sequence: CAISEGGGSLVSGYTF. CDR3 bases: TGTGCCATCAGTGAGGGCGGCGGCAGCTTAGTGTCTGGCTACACCTTC.